This TCR beta chain was recorded in a study of control samples from healthy donors and cancer patients. CDR1 and CDR2 from the germline V gene are ENHRY and SYGVKD. Trimming left V 2 bases short and J 3 bases short, with 4 bases between. The CDR3 spans 13 residues. About this clone: This sample includes further DNA sequences coding for the same CDR3.

Profiling relied on immunoSEQ multiplex PCR, and the TCRdb table lists in-frame clones only, not all of them. This sample has fewer than 120,000 clones; more than 75% occur once, and the top ten carry roughly 4%. This chain uses TRBV10-3 with TRBJ1-4, with D unclear. The sequenced sample was PBMCs. This sequence was found in a woman aged 60 to 75 with lung cancer. CDR3 amino acids: CAISEGSNEKLFF. CDR3 nucleotides: TGTGCCATCAGTGAGGGCTCTAATGAAAAACTGTTTTTT.